Sequencing of this T cell receptor beta chain was carried out in a study of T-cell reconstitution after alpha-beta-depleted transplantation in children. Trimming left V 7 bases short and J 5 bases short, with 15 bases between. This CDR3 is built from 13 residues. From germline, CDR1 is SGHRS and CDR2 YFSETQ. The TCRbeta library incorporated unique molecular identifiers. Using its own MiXCR run on the PCR reads, TCRdb lists one record per CDR3 protein. The repertoire holds roughly 350,000 distinct CDR3 sequences, with around 15% as singletons. Whole-study results and caveats: About two months after transplant, alpha-beta T cells reportedly came from several hundred expanded graft clones. Some patients owed their high day-60 TCRbeta diversity to surviving recipient T cells and thymic progenitors. Newly generated T cells supplied most T-cell counts and diversity one year post-transplant.

Note on this clonotype: Antigen: not known.

The sequencing used PBMCs, mostly from graft donor cells, collected 360 days after TCRalphabeta/CD19-depleted stem cell transplant. The TCR sequence derives from a male patient aged 2-15 years who had a stem cell transplant for acute lymphoblastic leukemia, so the T cells may come from the graft donor. V is TRBV5-1 and J is TRBJ1-1, with D hard to call. This chain's CDR3 is CASRTFGGTEAFF. As DNA, the CDR3 is TGCGCCAGCCGAACCTTTGGCGGTACTGAAGCTTTCTTT.